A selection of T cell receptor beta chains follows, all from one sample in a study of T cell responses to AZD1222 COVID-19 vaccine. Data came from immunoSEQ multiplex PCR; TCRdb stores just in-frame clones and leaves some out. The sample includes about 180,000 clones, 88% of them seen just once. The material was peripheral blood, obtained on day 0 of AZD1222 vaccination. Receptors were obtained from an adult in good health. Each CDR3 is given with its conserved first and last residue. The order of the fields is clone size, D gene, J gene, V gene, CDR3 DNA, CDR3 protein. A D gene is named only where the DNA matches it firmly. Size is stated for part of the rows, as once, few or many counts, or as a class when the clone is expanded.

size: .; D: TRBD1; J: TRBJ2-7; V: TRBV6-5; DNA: TGTGCCACGGACAGGGCTTCCTACGAGCAGTACTTC; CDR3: CATDRASYEQYF
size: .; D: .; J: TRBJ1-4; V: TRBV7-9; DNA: TGTGCCAGCAGCGCTGACTGGACACCTTCAACTAATGAAAAACTGTTTTTT; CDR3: CASSADWTPSTNEKLFF
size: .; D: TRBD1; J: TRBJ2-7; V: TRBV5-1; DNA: TGCGCCAGCAACACTAACAGGGGGAATCCCTTTGAGCAGTACTTC; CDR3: CASNTNRGNPFEQYF
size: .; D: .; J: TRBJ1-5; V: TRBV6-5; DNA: TGTGCCAGCAGATTGGGACGCCCTAGCAATCAGCCCCAGCATTTT; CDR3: CASRLGRPSNQPQHF
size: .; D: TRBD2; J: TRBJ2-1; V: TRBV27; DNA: TGTGCCAGCAGTCAGACTAGCGGGGTCGGGAATGAGCAGTTCTTC; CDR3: CASSQTSGVGNEQFF
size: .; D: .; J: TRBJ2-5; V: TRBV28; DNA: TGTGCCAGCTTGGGGGACTACCAAGAGACCCAGTACTTC; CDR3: CASLGDYQETQYF
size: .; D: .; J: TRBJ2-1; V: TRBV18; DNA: TGTGCCAGCTCGACAGAAAGGGCTCGAGGGGGAATGTCTAGCTCCTACAATGAGCAGTTCTTC; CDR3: CASSTERARGGMSSSYNEQFF
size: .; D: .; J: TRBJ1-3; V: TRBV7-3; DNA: TGTGCCAGCTCCCGCAGGGAAAGAAACACCATATATTTT; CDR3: CASSRRERNTIYF
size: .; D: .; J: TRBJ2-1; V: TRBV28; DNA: TGTGCCAGCAGGGATGGCGGGTGGTTCTTC; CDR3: CASRDGGWFF
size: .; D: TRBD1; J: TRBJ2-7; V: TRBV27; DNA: TGTGCCAGCAGGGGGACAGGGCTCTACGAGCAGTACTTC; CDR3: CASRGTGLYEQYF
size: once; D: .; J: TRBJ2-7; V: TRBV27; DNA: TGTGCCAGTTACTACGAGCAGTACTTC; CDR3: CASYYEQYF
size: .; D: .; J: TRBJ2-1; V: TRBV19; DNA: TGTGCCAGTAGGAATCCGGGACTGCGGTCCTACAATGAGCAGTTCTTC; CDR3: CASRNPGLRSYNEQFF
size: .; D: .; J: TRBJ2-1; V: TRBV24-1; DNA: TGTGCCACCAGTGGTTCTCCTCACACCCCGAGCTCCTACAATGAGCAGTTCTTC; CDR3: CATSGSPHTPSSYNEQFF
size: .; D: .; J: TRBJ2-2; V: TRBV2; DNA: TGTGCCAGCACTAGGAACACCGGGGAGCTGTTTTTT; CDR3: CASTRNTGELFF
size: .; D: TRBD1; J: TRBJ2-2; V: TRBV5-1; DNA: TGCGCCAGCAGCTGGACAGGGGTGAACACCGGGGAGCTGTTTTTT; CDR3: CASSWTGVNTGELFF
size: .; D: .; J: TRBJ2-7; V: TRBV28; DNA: TGTGCCAGCAGTTTGGTTACGGGGTCCCGATACGAGCAGTACTTC; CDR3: CASSLVTGSRYEQYF
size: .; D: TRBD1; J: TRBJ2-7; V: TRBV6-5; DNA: TGTGCCAGCAGTTACTCGACAGGGGGACCCGACGAGCAGTACTTC; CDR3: CASSYSTGGPDEQYF
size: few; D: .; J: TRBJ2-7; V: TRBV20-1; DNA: TGCAGTGCTAGTCTGGGGTCGGACTCCTACGAGCAGTACTTC; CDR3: CSASLGSDSYEQYF